This section outlines one TCR beta chain sequence together with its context. The treatment is: over 15 received Ad26.COV2.S at low or high dose, single or two shots; 5 received placebo; per-sample allocation not given. The samples date from day 63 after the first vaccine or placebo injection. The data stem from a study of Ad26.COV2.S vaccination and SARS-CoV-2 variants. The repertoire was sequenced with immunoSEQ multiplex PCR; TCRdb's copy has only in-frame clones and lacks some. This sample has under 550,000 clones, with over 75% found just once. Source: peripheral blood, taken in a trial of Ad26.COV2.S vaccine versus placebo. The receptor was derived from a person aged 18-65 years who received the Ad26.COV2.S COVID-19 vaccine or a placebo.

CDR3 residues: CASSSGGGLIEAFF. Here the CDR3 DNA reads TGTGCCAGCAGTTCTGGTGGGGGATTGATTGAAGCTTTCTTT. V and J are TRBV27 and TRBJ1-1, with a weak D call TRBD1 (5 bases). V was cut by 4 bases and J by 7 bases, with 16 bases left in between. The CDR3 is 14 amino acids. Per germline, CDR1 MNHEY and CDR2 SMNVEV (reference sequence).